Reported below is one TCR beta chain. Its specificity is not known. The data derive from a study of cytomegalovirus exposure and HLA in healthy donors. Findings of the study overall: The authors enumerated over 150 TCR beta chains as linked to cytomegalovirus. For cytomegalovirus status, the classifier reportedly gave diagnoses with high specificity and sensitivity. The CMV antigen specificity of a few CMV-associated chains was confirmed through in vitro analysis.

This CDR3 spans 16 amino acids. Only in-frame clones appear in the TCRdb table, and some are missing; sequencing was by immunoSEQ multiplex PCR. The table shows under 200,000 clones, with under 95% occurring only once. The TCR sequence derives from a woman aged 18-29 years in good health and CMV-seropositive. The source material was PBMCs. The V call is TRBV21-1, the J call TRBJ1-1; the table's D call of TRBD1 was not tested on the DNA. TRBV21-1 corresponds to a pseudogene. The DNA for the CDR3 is TGTGCCAGCAGCATGGGACAGGGGGCGATGAACACTGAAGCTTTCTTT. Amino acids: CASSMGQGAMNTEAFF.